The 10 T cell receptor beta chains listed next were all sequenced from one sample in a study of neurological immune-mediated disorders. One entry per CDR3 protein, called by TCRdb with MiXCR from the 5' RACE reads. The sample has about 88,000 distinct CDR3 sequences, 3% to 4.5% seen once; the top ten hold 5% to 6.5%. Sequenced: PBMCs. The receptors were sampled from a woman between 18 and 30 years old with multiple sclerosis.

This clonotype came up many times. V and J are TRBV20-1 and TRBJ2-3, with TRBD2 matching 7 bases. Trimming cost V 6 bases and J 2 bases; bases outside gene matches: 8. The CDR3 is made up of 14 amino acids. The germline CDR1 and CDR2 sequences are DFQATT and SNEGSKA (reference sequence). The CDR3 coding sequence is TGCAGTGCGAAACTAGCGAGGTTCACAGATACGCAGTATTTT. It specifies CSAKLARFTDTQYF.

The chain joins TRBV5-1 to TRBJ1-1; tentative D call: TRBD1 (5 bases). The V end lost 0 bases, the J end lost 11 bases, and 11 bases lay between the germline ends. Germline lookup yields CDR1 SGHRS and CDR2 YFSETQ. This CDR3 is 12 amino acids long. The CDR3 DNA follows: TGCGCCAGCAGCTTGGCCGGAGGGGCGGCTTTCTTT. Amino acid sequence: CASSLAGGAAFF.

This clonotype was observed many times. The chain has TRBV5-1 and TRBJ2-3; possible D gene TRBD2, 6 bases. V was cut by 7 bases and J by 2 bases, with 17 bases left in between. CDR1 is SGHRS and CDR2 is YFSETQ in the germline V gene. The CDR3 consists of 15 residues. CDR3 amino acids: CASAGTRGPTDTQYF. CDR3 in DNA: TGCGCCAGCGCTGGGACGCGGGGTCCCACAGATACGCAGTATTTT.

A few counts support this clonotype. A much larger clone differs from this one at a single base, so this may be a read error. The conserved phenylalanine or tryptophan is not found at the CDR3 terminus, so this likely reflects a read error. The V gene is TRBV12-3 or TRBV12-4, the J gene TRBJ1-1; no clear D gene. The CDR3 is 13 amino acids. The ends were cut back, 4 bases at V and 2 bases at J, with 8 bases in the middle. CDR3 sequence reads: CASSYTSNTEAFC. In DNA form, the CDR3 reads TGTGCCAGCAGTTACACCTCTAACACTGAAGCTTTCTGT.

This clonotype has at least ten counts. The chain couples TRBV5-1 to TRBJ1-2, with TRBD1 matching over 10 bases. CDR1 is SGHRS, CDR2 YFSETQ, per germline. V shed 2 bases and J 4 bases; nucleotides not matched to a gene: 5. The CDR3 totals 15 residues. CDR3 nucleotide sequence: TGCGCCAGCAGCTTAGACAGGGGGCGCGCCTATGGCTACACCTTC. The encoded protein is CASSLDRGRAYGYTF.

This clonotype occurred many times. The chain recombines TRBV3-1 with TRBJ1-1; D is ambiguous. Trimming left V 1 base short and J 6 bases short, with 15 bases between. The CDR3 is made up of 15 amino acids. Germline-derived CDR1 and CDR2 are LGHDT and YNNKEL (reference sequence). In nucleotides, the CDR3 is TGTGCCAGCAGCCAAGGGGCCGTCGGGGAGGCTGAAGCTTTCTTT. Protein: CASSQGAVGEAEAFF.

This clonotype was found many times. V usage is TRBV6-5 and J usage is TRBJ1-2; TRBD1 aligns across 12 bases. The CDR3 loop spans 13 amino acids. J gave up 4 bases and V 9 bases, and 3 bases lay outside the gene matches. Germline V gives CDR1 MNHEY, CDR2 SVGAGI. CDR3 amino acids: CASGTGGVYGYTF. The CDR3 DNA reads TGTGCCAGTGGGACAGGGGGCGTCTATGGCTACACCTTC.

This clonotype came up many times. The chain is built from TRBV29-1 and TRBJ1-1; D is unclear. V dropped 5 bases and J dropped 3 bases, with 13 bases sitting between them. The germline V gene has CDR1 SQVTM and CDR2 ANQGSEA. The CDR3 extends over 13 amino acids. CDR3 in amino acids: CSVWAGGHTEAFF. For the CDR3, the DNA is TGCAGCGTTTGGGCGGGAGGGCACACTGAAGCTTTCTTT.

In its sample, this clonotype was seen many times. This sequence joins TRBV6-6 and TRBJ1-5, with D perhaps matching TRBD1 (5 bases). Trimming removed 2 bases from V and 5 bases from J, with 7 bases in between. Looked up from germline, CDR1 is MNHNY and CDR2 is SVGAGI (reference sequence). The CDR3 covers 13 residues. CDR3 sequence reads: CASSYGRDQPQHF. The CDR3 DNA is TGTGCCAGCAGTTACGGCAGGGATCAGCCCCAGCATTTT.

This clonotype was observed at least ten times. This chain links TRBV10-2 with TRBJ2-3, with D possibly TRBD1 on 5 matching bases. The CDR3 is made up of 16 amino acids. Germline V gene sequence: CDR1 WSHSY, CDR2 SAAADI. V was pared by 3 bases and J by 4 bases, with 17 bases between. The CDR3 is CASSDPDTFPPDTQYF. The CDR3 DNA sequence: TGCGCCAGCAGTGACCCGGACACTTTCCCCCCAGATACGCAGTATTTT.